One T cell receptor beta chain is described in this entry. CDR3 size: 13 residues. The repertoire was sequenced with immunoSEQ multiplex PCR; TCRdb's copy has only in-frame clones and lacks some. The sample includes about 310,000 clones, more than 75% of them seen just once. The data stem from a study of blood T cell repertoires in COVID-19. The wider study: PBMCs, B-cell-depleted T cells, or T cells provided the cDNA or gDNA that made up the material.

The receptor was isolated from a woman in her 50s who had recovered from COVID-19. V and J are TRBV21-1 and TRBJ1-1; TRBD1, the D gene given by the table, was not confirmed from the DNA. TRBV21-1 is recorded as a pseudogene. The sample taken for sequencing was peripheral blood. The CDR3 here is CASTIQTNTEAFF. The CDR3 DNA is TGTGCCAGCACCATACAAACGAACACTGAAGCTTTCTTT.